This T cell receptor (beta chain) was obtained from a study of cytomegalovirus exposure and HLA in healthy donors. Findings and caveats of the study: Further analysis, carried out later, found HLA-associated TCR beta chains more clonally expanded than equally common other chains. TCR beta chains numbering under 200 were designated cytomegalovirus-associated.

The PCR employed 60 Vbeta primers together with 13 Jbeta primers. In the authors' methods: Roughly 80 million unique TCR beta chains, 9 million to 12 million shared, were counted in a later analysis. TCRdb's copy holds only in-frame clones and misses some; the assay was immunoSEQ multiplex PCR. V, J and clone size are those of that table, while D and trimming were read from the DNA. The table has 120,000 to 150,000 clones, around 79% seen once. Regarding this clone: Its antigen is unknown.

The V end lost 2 bases, the J end lost 6 bases, and 7 bases lay between the germline ends. The CDR3 runs to 12 residues. Germline CDR1 MNHNS, CDR2 SASEGT. The source of this sequence is a woman aged 40 to 50 in good health and CMV-seropositive. The chain links TRBV6-1 to TRBJ1-2, with D uncertain. Sequenced material: PBMCs. CDR3 residues: CASSETLDGYTF. In nucleotides, the CDR3 is TGTGCCAGCAGTGAAACCCTAGATGGCTACACCTTC.